These 24 T cell receptor beta chains share one sample of origin, sequenced in a study of CD8 T cells in Susac syndrome. Random hexamers were used to reverse transcribe 0.5 to 1 ug of RNA. MiXCR was run by TCRdb on the immunoSEQ multiplex PCR reads, yielding one entry per CDR3 protein. Here the sample spans 130,000 to 150,000 distinct CDR3 sequences, approximately 93% being singletons. The specimen sequenced was CD8+ T cells from PBMCs. The receptors derive from a human donor in good health.

In this sample, this clonotype turned up once. This chain uses TRBV7-9 with TRBJ2-1; no reliable D call. Germline V gene sequence: CDR1 SEHNR, CDR2 FQNEAQ (reference sequence). Trimming left V 6 bases short and J 8 bases short, with 11 bases between. This CDR3 has 12 amino acids. The CDR3: CASRTLGDEQFF. The CDR3 DNA follows: TGTGCCAGCAGGACCCTGGGCGATGAGCAGTTCTTC.

This chain links TRBV27 with TRBJ2-7; D remains unclear. The germline V gene encodes CDR1 MNHEY and CDR2 SMNVEV (reference sequence). This CDR3 contains 13 residues. V lost 5 bases, J lost 3 bases, and 11 bases lay in between. The CDR3 DNA follows: TGTGCCAGCAGTCCTCCGACTGTCTACGAGCAGTACTTC. This sequence encodes CASSPPTVYEQYF.

CDR3 sequence: CATSRAPGYEQYF. DNA of the CDR3: TGTGCCACCAGCAGGGCCCCTGGCTACGAGCAGTACTTC. The gene calls are TRBV15 and TRBJ2-7; D is undetermined. V dropped 3 bases and J dropped 3 bases, with 9 bases sitting between them. The length of the CDR3 is 13 residues. CDR1 and CDR2 from the germline V gene are LNHNV and YYDKDF (reference sequence). Drawing the rest from reference TRBV15 and TRBJ2-7, the complete variable domain is DAMVIQNPRYQVTQFGKPVTLSCSQTLNHNVMYWYQQKSSQAPKLLFHYYDKDFNNEADTPDNFQSRRPNTSFCFLDIRSPGLGDTAMYLCATSRAPGYEQYFGPGTRLTVT.

This clonotype showed up just a few times. V usage is TRBV24-1 and J usage is TRBJ2-1, with D perhaps matching TRBD2 (6 bases). CDR1 is KGHDR and CDR2 is SFDVKD in the germline V gene. CDR3 length: 13 residues. V shed 2 bases and J shed 9 bases, with 10 bases lying between them. The CDR3 nucleotides are TGTGCCACCAGTGATTATTGGGGGGTTGAGCAGTTCTTC. Its translation: CATSDYWGVEQFF.

The chain joins TRBV11-2 to TRBJ2-1; D is possibly TRBD2 (6 bases). The V end lost 6 bases, the J end lost 7 bases, and 13 bases lay between the germline ends. In germline, CDR1 is SGHAT, CDR2 FQNNGV. This CDR3 region has 13 residues. CDR3 protein: CASRGGIRNEQFF. CDR3 in DNA: TGTGCCAGCAGAGGAGGGATCAGGAATGAGCAGTTCTTC.

This rearrangement joins TRBV9 to TRBJ2-3, with 7 bases identical to TRBD2. With V trimmed by 0 bases and J by 3 bases, 10 bases remained unmatched. From germline, CDR1 is SGDLS and CDR2 YYNGEE. The CDR3 has 17 residues. The CDR3 loop reads CASSVGGGRVWTDTQYF. CDR3 coding DNA: TGTGCCAGCAGCGTAGGAGGCGGGAGAGTATGGACAGATACGCAGTATTTT.

The V and J genes are TRBV6-2 or TRBV6-3 and TRBJ2-7; D is perhaps TRBD1 (6 bases). CDR3 length: 15 residues. Germline CDR1 is MNHEY and CDR2 is SVGEGT. Between the trimmed V and J ends, which lost 2 bases and 3 bases, there was a span of 14 bases. CDR3 protein: CASSYRQADYYEQYF. The CDR3 nucleotides are TGTGCCAGCAGTTACCGACAGGCTGACTACTACGAGCAGTACTTC.

The chain is built from TRBV6-5 and TRBJ2-1, with TRBD1 identical over 12 bases. The CDR3 has 14 residues. V trimming: 8 bases; J trimming: 4 bases; junction bases outside the gene matches: 3. In germline, CDR1 is MNHEY, CDR2 SVGAGI. CDR3 in amino acids: CASPGQGAYNEQFF. The CDR3 region has the DNA TGTGCCAGCCCGGGACAGGGGGCGTACAATGAGCAGTTCTTC.

The V gene is TRBV7-2, the J gene TRBJ2-1, with 10 bases that match TRBD2. Germline-derived CDR1 and CDR2 are SGHTA and FQGNSA. Trimming took 9 bases from V and 6 from J; bases not matched to a gene: 11. The CDR3 contains 15 residues. CDR3 sequence reads: CARASGRAVFNEQFF. As DNA, the CDR3 is TGTGCCAGAGCAAGCGGGAGGGCGGTCTTCAATGAGCAGTTCTTC.

The chain joins TRBV7-2 to TRBJ2-3; 11 nucleotides line up with TRBD2. Looked up from germline, CDR1 is SGHTA and CDR2 is FQGNSA. V shed 4 bases and J 4 bases; nucleotides not matched to a gene: 7. CDR3 size: 16 residues. CDR3 in DNA: TGTGCCAGCAGCTCTGTAGCGGGAGGGGTAGCAGATACGCAGTATTTT. Amino acids: CASSSVAGGVADTQYF.

This clonotype was seen a single time. The chain joins TRBV29-1 to TRBJ1-1; D perhaps matches TRBD1 (6 bases). Germline CDR1 SQVTM, CDR2 ANQGSEA. The length of the CDR3 is 12 residues. Trimming removed 5 bases from V and 1 base from J, with 8 bases in between. As DNA, the CDR3 is TGCAGCGTTCGGGGGCAGAACACTGAAGCTTTCTTT. This codes for CSVRGQNTEAFF.

The chain carries TRBV29-1 and TRBJ1-3, with 7 positions matching TRBD1. The CDR3 runs to 14 residues. Germline V gene lookup returns CDR1 SQVTM and CDR2 ANQGSEA. V lost 8 bases to trimming and J lost 0 bases; unmatched junction nucleotides: 7. Here the CDR3 DNA reads TGCAGCACATCCGGGACAGACTCTGGAAACACCATATATTTT. Translating gives CSTSGTDSGNTIYF.

There are a few counts of this clonotype. The rearrangement joins TRBV27 to TRBJ2-3; maybe TRBD2 (6 bases). Trimming removed 3 bases at V and 0 bases at J, with 10 bases between. CDR3 length equals 15 residues. CDR1 is MNHEY and CDR2 is SMNVEV in the germline V gene (reference sequence). The CDR3 spells CASSFGGTSTDTQYF. The DNA of the CDR3 is TGTGCCAGCAGTTTTGGCGGGACTAGCACAGATACGCAGTATTTT.

The CDR3 sequence: CASRQEGGTDTQYF. The CDR3 DNA reads TGTGCCAGCAGACAGGAAGGAGGCACAGATACGCAGTATTTT. J is TRBJ2-3 and V is TRBV2, with D tentatively TRBD1 (5 bases). This CDR3 region has 14 residues. Between the trimmed V and J ends, which lost 6 bases and 1 base, there was a span of 11 bases. Germline CDR1 and CDR2: SNHLY and FYNNEI.

The rearrangement links TRBV27 to TRBJ1-1; 8 bases map to TRBD1. The CDR3 spans 16 residues. Germline loops: CDR1 MNHEY, CDR2 SMNVEV (reference sequence). Trimming at V came to 2 bases and at J to 4 bases, leaving 9 bases not matched to a gene. CDR3 sequence (DNA): TGTGCCAGCAGTTTAGTGAGGTCCGGGACAGGCACTGAAGCTTTCTTT. Translated: CASSLVRSGTGTEAFF.

The chain uses TRBV20-1 and TRBJ2-7, with D unclear. The CDR3 runs to 14 residues. V was cut by 1 base and J by 2 bases, with 12 bases left in between. Germline CDR1 is DFQATT and CDR2 is SNEGSKA (reference sequence). The CDR3 loop is CSARAEVVAYEQYF. In DNA form, the CDR3 reads TGCAGTGCTAGAGCAGAGGTAGTAGCCTACGAGCAGTACTTC.

The chain is built from TRBV30 and TRBJ1-2; D remains ambiguous. Trimming pared 0 bases from V and 8 bases from J, leaving 10 bases between. The CDR3 has 12 amino acids. Germline V CDR1 and CDR2: GTSNPN, SVGIG (reference sequence). As DNA, the CDR3 is TGTGCCTGGAGTGTGACCATAAGGGGCTACACCTTC. Residues: CAWSVTIRGYTF.

The rearrangement joins TRBV7-9 to TRBJ1-5; a possible D gene is TRBD1 (6 bases). The CDR3 is 15 residues long. Germline V gene lookup returns CDR1 SEHNR and CDR2 FQNEAQ (reference sequence). Trimming took 2 bases from V and 1 from J, leaving 9 bases between them. The DNA for the CDR3 is TGTGCCAGCAGCTTAAGGGGGGCAAGCAATCAGCCCCAGCATTTT. Translated: CASSLRGASNQPQHF. Variable domain in full (rest from reference TRBV7-9 and TRBJ1-5): DTGVSQNPRHKITKRGQNVTFRCDPISEHNRLYWYRQTLGQGPEFLTYFQNEAQLEKSRLLSDRFSAERPKGSFSTLEIQRTEQGDSAMYLCASSLRGASNQPQHFGDGTRLSIL.

The CDR3 DNA sequence: TGTGCCAGCAAACTAGCGGGAGGAAACACCGGGGAGCTGTTTTTT. Translating it yields CASKLAGGNTGELFF. This chain links TRBV6-4 with TRBJ2-2; 12 positions agree with TRBD2. With V trimmed by 7 bases and J by 2 bases, 2 bases remained unmatched. Per the germline V gene, CDR1 is MRHNA and CDR2 is SNTAGT. This CDR3 spans 15 amino acids.

V is TRBV7-2 and J is TRBJ2-7, with 11 bases that match TRBD2. Germline-derived CDR1 and CDR2 are SGHTA and FQGNSA. The trim removed 2 bases at V and 12 bases at J, leaving 9 bases unmatched. The CDR3 extends over 14 amino acids. CDR3 in DNA: TGTGCCAGCAGCTTAAAACTAGCGGGAGTTGTAGGGTACTTC. This codes for CASSLKLAGVVGYF.

The chain recombines TRBV6-5 with TRBJ2-1, with no clear D. The germline gives CDR1 MNHEY, CDR2 SVGAGI. The CDR3 runs to 13 residues. Trimming removed 0 bases at V and 8 bases at J, with 8 bases between. The CDR3 coding sequence is TGTGCCAGCAGTTACTCGAATGCGGATGAGCAGTTCTTC. Its protein product is CASSYSNADEQFF.

The genes are TRBV20-1 and TRBJ2-1; no reliable D call. The CDR3 runs 15 residues. Trimming removed 0 bases at V and 0 bases at J, with 9 bases between. Per the germline V gene, CDR1 is DFQATT and CDR2 is SNEGSKA (reference sequence). CDR3 sequence (DNA): TGCAGTGCTAGAGAAGCAACGAGCTCCTACAATGAGCAGTTCTTC. The encoded protein is CSAREATSSYNEQFF.

This sequence joins TRBV2 and TRBJ2-2, with TRBD1 matching 8 bases. This CDR3 has 12 residues. Germline CDR1 and CDR2: SNHLY and FYNNEI. V was clipped by 8 bases and J by 6 bases; unmatched bases: 2. In DNA, the CDR3 is TGTGCCAGCTGGACAGGGTCCGGGGAGCTGTTTTTT. This codes for CASWTGSGELFF.

In DNA form, the CDR3 reads TGTGCCAGCAGTGTGACGGCTGCCCATCAGCCCCAGCATTTT. Translated, it gives CASSVTAAHQPQHF. The chain combines TRBV28 with TRBJ1-5; no reliable D call. CDR1 and CDR2 from the germline V gene are MDHEN and SYDVKM. This CDR3 comprises 14 residues. Trimming shortened V by 5 bases and J by 5 bases, and 13 bases separated the two germline ends.